Presented here are 8 T cell receptor beta chains from one specimen sequenced in a study of response to subunit inactivated influenza vaccine. TCRdb ran MiXCR on the RT-PCR reads and lists one entry per CDR3 protein. The sample contains 500,000 or so distinct CDR3 sequences, roughly 9.7% of which appear only once. The input for sequencing was PBMCs from blood, taken roughly 48 days after vaccination. The receptor set was obtained from a man aged 50 or older who received an inactivated influenza vaccine.

V and J are TRBV10-2 and TRBJ2-4; a weak D match, TRBD1 (6 bases). The CDR3 extends over 15 amino acids. Trimming stripped 8 bases from V and 0 bases from J, with 14 bases between. CDR1 and CDR2 from the germline V gene are WSHSY and SAAADI. The DNA of the CDR3 is TGCGCCAGCCGAACCCTACAGGGAGCCAAAAACATTCAGTACTTC. Encoded protein: CASRTLQGAKNIQYF.

The chain has TRBV6-1 and TRBJ2-1, with TRBD2 identical over 8 bases. The CDR3 contains 16 residues. J gave up 2 bases and V 5 bases, and 8 bases lay outside the gene matches. Germline assignment: CDR1 MNHNS and CDR2 SASEGT. The CDR3 DNA reads TGTGCCAGCAGTCCCCCGGGGGGGGCAGCCTACAATGAGCAGTTCTTC. Translated, it gives CASSPPGGAAYNEQFF.

This chain uses TRBV20-1 with TRBJ1-5; D gene ambiguous. V was trimmed by 2 bases and J by 1 base, leaving 18 bases between them. The CDR3 length is 17 residues. Germline V gene lookup returns CDR1 DFQATT and CDR2 SNEGSKA (reference sequence). CDR3 residues: CSARPPGGYASNQPQHF. The CDR3 bases are TGCAGTGCTAGACCTCCGGGAGGTTACGCGAGCAATCAGCCCCAGCATTTT.

This clonotype came up a few times. This rearrangement joins TRBV7-8 to TRBJ2-5, with D uncertain. V lost 1 base and J lost 5, with 11 bases in between. Germline V lookup: CDR1 SGHVS, CDR2 FQNEAQ. The CDR3 extends over 14 amino acids. CDR3 in DNA: TGTGCCAGCAGCTTAGTGTGGGTCTCCGAGACCCAGTACTTC. It specifies CASSLVWVSETQYF.

This clonotype was seen a handful of times. The chain links TRBV4-1 to TRBJ2-7, with TRBD1 matching 7 bases. CDR1 and CDR2 from the germline V gene are MGHRA and YSYEKL. The V segment lost 1 base and the J segment 2 bases; nucleotides outside the gene matches: 5. The length of the CDR3 is 15 residues. CDR3 sequence (DNA): TGCGCCAGCAGCCAAGTACGGGGACAGACCTACGAGCAGTACTTC. Its protein is CASSQVRGQTYEQYF.

This clonotype occurred a few times. The CDR3 region is CATSRDTSGSYEQYF. As DNA, the CDR3 is TGTGCCACCAGCAGAGATACAAGCGGGTCCTACGAGCAGTACTTC. This chain uses TRBV15 with TRBJ2-7; TRBD2 might be the D (6 bases). Trimming removed 0 bases from V and 1 base from J, with 10 bases in between. Germline assignment: CDR1 LNHNV and CDR2 YYDKDF (reference sequence). The CDR3 has 15 residues.

The table lists this clonotype with many counts. The chain links TRBV15 to TRBJ2-1; D remains ambiguous. The CDR3 is made up of 12 amino acids. The V end was cut by 1 base, the J end by 8 bases, with 6 bases between. Germline V CDR1 and CDR2: LNHNV, YYDKDF (reference sequence). The CDR3 spells CATSRVRYEQFF. In DNA form, the CDR3 reads TGTGCCACCAGCAGAGTAAGATATGAGCAGTTCTTC.

This clonotype was counted only a few times. The chain combines TRBV5-6 with TRBJ2-7; D is unresolved. Trimming stripped 3 bases from V and 3 bases from J, with 10 bases between. The CDR3 runs 13 residues. The V gene's germline CDR1 is SGHDT and CDR2 YYEEEE. CDR3 residues: CASSSFQLYEQYF. DNA for the CDR3: TGTGCCAGCAGCTCATTCCAGCTCTACGAGCAGTACTTC.